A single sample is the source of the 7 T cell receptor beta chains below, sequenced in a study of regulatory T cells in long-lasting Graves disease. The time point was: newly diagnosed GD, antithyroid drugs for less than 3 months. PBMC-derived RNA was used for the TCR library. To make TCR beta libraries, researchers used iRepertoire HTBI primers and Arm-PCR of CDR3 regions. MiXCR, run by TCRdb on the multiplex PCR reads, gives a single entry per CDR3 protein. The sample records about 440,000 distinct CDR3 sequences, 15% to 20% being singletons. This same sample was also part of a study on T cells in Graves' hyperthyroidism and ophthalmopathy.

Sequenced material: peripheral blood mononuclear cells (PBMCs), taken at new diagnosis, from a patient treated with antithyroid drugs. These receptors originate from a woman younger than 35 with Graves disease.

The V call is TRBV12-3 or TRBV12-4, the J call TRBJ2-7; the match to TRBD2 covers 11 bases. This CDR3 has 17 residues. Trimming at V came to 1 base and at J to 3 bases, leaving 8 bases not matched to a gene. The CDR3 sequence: CASSLGLRGLAVYEQYF. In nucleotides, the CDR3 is TGTGCCAGCAGTTTAGGACTTCGGGGACTAGCGGTCTACGAGCAGTACTTC.

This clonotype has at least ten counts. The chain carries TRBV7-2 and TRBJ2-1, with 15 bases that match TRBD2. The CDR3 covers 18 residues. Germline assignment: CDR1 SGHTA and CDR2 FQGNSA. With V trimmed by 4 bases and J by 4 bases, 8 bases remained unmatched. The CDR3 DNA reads TGTGCCAGCAGCTCCGGACTAGCGGGAGGGCCTTTGTACAATGAGCAGTTCTTC. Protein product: CASSSGLAGGPLYNEQFF.

The DNA for the CDR3 is TGTGCCAGCAGCTTAGCGCGGCGGGCTAGCGGGAGGGCCCTTGGGTACAATGAGCAGTTCTTC. It specifies CASSLARRASGRALGYNEQFF. The V call is TRBV7-8, the J call TRBJ2-1, with 12 bases fitting TRBD2. Losses at the gene ends were 0 bases for V and 4 bases for J; bases not matched to a gene: 16. Germline V lookup: CDR1 SGHVS, CDR2 FQNEAQ. There are 21 residues in the CDR3.

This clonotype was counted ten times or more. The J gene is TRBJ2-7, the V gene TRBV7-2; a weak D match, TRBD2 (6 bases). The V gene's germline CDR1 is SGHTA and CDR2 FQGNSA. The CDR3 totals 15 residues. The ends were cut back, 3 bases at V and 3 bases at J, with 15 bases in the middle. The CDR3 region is CASSFGGAGNYEQYF. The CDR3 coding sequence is TGTGCCAGCAGCTTCGGTGGGGCGGGAAACTACGAGCAGTACTTC. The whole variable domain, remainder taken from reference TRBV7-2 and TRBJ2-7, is GAGVSQSPSNKVTEKGKDVELRCDPISGHTALYWYRQSLGQGLEFLIYFQGNSAPDKSGLPSDRFSAERTGGSVSTLTIQRTQQEDSAVYLCASSFGGAGNYEQYFGPGTRLTVT.

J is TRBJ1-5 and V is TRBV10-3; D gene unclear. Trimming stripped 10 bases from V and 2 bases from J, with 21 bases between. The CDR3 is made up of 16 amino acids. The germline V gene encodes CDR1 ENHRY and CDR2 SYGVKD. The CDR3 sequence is CATDPPAGSGNQPQHF. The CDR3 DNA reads TGTGCCACCGACCCCCCGGCGGGCAGCGGCAATCAGCCCCAGCATTTT.

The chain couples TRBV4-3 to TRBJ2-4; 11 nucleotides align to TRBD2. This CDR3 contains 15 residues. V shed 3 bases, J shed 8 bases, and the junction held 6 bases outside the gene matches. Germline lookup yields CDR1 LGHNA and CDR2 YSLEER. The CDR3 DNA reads TGCGCCAGCAGCCACGGAGGACTAGCGGGCGACATTCAGTACTTC. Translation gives CASSHGGLAGDIQYF.

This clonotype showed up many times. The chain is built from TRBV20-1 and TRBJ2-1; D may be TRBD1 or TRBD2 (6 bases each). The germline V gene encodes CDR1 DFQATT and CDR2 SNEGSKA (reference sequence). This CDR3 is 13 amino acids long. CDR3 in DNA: TGCAGAGCCCGGGGGCTAGCCTACAATGAGCAGTTCTTC. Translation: CRARGLAYNEQFF.